This T cell receptor beta chain is drawn from a study of beta chain features in type 1 diabetes. Study-level findings and limits: Sequencing the cDNA could make cells with high TCR expression show up more than they should. Moderate but significant shortening of TCRB CDR3s was recorded in all four CD4+ subsets from Type 1 diabetes patients.

Naive, central memory, regulatory and stem cell-like memory cells within the CD4+ compartment were sorted using CD45RO/CCR7/CD25/CD127/CD95/CD27. Isolated RNA was reverse transcribed in full, so expressed TCRB transcripts were sequenced. Measured with immunoSEQ multiplex PCR; TCRdb has only the in-frame clones, and not every one. The data contain approximately 170,000 clones, approximately 7.8% of them singletons. The CDR3 loop spans 17 amino acids. Germline V CDR1 and CDR2: SQVTM, ANQGSEA. The junction had 10 bases not matched to a gene; V was cut back by 6 bases and J by 0 bases. This clone was seen more than once but under ten times. Antigen: not known.

The sample taken for sequencing was central memory CD4+ T cells from blood. The chain combines TRBV29-1 with TRBJ2-6; 8 positions match TRBD1. This receptor was taken from a woman aged 35 to 49 with type 1 diabetes. The CDR3 region is CSVGRDRLTSGANVLTF. The CDR3, as DNA: TGCAGCGTGGGCCGGGACAGGCTTACCTCTGGGGCCAACGTCCTGACTTTC. The variable domain in full, completed from reference TRBV29-1 and TRBJ2-6, reads SAVISQKPSRDICQRGTSLTIQCQVDSQVTMMFWYRQQPGQSLTLIATANQGSEATYESGFVIDKFPISRPNLTFSTLTVSNMSPEDSSIYLCSVGRDRLTSGANVLTFGAGSRLTVL.